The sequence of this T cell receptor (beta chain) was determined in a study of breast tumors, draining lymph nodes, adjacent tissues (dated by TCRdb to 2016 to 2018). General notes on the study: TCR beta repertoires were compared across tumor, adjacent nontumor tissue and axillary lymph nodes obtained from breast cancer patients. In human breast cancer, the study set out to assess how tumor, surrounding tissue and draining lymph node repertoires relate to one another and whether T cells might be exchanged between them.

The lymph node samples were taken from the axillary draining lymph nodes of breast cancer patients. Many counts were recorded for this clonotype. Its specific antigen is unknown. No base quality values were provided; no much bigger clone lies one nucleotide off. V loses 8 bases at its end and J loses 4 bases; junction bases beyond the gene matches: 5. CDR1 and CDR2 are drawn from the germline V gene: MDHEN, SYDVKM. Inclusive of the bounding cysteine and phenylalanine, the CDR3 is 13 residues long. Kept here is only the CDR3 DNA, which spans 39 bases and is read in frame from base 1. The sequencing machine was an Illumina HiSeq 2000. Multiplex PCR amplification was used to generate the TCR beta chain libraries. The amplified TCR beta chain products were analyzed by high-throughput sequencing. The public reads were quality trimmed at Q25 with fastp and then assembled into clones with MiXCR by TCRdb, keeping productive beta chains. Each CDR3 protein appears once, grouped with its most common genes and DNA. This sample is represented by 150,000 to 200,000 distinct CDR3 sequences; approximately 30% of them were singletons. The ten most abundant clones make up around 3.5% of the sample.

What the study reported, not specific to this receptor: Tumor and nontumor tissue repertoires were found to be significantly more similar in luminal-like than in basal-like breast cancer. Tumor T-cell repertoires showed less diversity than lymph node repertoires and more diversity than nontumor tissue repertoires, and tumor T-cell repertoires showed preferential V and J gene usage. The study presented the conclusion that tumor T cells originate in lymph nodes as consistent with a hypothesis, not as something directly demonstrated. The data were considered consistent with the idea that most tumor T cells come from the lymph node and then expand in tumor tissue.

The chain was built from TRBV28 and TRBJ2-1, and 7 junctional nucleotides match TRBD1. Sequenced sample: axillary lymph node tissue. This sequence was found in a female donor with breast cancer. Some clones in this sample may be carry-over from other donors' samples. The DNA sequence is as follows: TGTGCCAGCGTTCGGGACAGTTACAATGAGCAGTTCTTC. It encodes CASVRDSYNEQFF.